This TCR beta chain was captured in a study of beta chain features in type 1 diabetes. Study context: Cells sorted and examined across all samples totaled approximately 100 million. The study, taken as a whole, reports: Shortening of TCRB CDR3s, moderate but significant, appeared in all four CD4+ subsets of Type 1 diabetes patients. Naive, central memory and Treg TCRB repertoires seemed to resemble each other more closely in patients than they did in healthy donors.

Every bit of the isolated RNA underwent reverse transcription, so sequencing read expressed TCRB transcripts. TCRdb's table, derived via immunoSEQ multiplex PCR, lists solely in-frame clones and lacks some. The table includes some 190,000 clones, roughly 8% detected once. The CDR3 extends over 15 amino acids. Looked up from germline, CDR1 is LNHNV and CDR2 is YYDKDF (reference sequence). V lost 0 bases, J lost 0 bases, and 6 bases lay in between. Notes on this clone: Its antigen is unidentified.

Sequencing was carried out using central memory CD4+ T cells from blood. The receptor's source is a man aged 18 to 30 with type 1 diabetes. V usage is TRBV15 and J usage is TRBJ1-3, with unresolved D. The CDR3 is CATSRDWASGNTIYF. The DNA of the CDR3 is TGTGCCACCAGCAGAGATTGGGCCTCTGGAAACACCATATATTTT. Drawing the rest from reference TRBV15 and TRBJ1-3, the complete variable domain is DAMVIQNPRYQVTQFGKPVTLSCSQTLNHNVMYWYQQKSSQAPKLLFHYYDKDFNNEADTPDNFQSRRPNTSFCFLDIRSPGLGDTAMYLCATSRDWASGNTIYFGEGSWLTVV.